The 10 T cell receptor beta chains below come from one sample, sequenced in a study of blood T cells in healthy people across ages. Sample-barcoded 5' priming and a J-beta primer mix drove a second PCR of 7 to 11 cycles. TCRdb analysed the 5' RACE reads with MiXCR anew, one entry per CDR3 protein. The table records 800,000 to 950,000 distinct CDR3 sequences, 25% to 30% of them present only once. These data were also reused for a study on T cells of mothers and their children.

Material: blood. The receptors derive from a woman aged 40 to 50 in good health.

This clonotype has only a few counts. V and J are TRBV7-3 and TRBJ2-1; D may be TRBD1 (6 bases). This CDR3 contains 15 residues. Germline V gene data show CDR1 as SGHTA and CDR2 as FQGTGA. Trimming took off 5 bases at V and 8 bases at J, with 19 bases between the two ends. The CDR3 DNA reads as TGTGCCAGCAGCCCAAAGGGGGTGATCGGCCATGAGCAGTTCTTC. Protein sequence: CASSPKGVIGHEQFF.

Regarding this clonotype: At one boundary the junction diverges from the germline segment, which might be a read error. The chain couples TRBV5-1 to TRBJ1-1, with D unclear. This CDR3 is 15 amino acids long. Germline CDR1 and CDR2: SGHRS and YFSETQ. The CDR3 loop reads CASSPEGIMNTVAFF. The CDR3 DNA follows: TGCGCCAGCAGCCCCGAGGGTATTATGAACACTGTAGCTTTCTTT.

This clonotype was observed a few times. This rearrangement joins TRBV10-2 to TRBJ2-5; D is ambiguous. V gave up 4 bases and J gave up 2 bases, with 8 bases separating them. There are 13 residues in the CDR3. Germline CDR1 WSHSY, CDR2 SAAADI. The CDR3 DNA reads TGCGCCAGCAGTGGGTATCTACAAGAGACCCAGTACTTC. This translates into CASSGYLQETQYF.

The chain joins TRBV30 to TRBJ1-2; D is perhaps TRBD1 (5 bases). V was shortened by 2 bases and J by 6 bases, with 22 bases between the two germline ends. Germline lookup yields CDR1 GTSNPN and CDR2 SVGIG (reference sequence). The CDR3 has 16 amino acids. Written as DNA, the CDR3 is TGTGCCTGGAGTACCGCTGTATCGGGGCCGATTGATGGCTACACCTTC. It yields the protein CAWSTAVSGPIDGYTF.

The chain is built from TRBV27 and TRBJ2-4, with 7 bases lining up with TRBD2. The end of the DNA is better explained by TRBJ2-7, so the J call may be wrong. CDR3 size: 15 residues. From germline, CDR1 is MNHEY and CDR2 SMNVEV (reference sequence). CDR3 in amino acids: CASSAPGLQSYEQYF. The CDR3 DNA follows: TGTGCCAGCAGTGCTCCGGGACTACAATCCTACGAGCAGTACTTC.

This clonotype was seen ten or more times. The CDR3 protein is CASSLGRGAYEQYF. CDR3 in DNA: TGTGCCAGCAGCTTAGGCAGGGGAGCCTACGAGCAGTACTTC. This sequence joins TRBV7-2 and TRBJ2-7; D may be TRBD1 (6 bases). Trimming stripped 1 base from V and 2 bases from J, with 9 bases between. This CDR3 region has 14 residues. Looked up from germline, CDR1 is SGHTA and CDR2 is FQGNSA.

This clonotype has a handful of counts. The V call is TRBV4-1, the J call TRBJ2-1, with D unresolved. Germline loops: CDR1 MGHRA, CDR2 YSYEKL. The CDR3 has 15 amino acids. The V end lost 4 bases, the J end lost 10 bases, and 20 bases lay between the germline ends. CDR3 sequence (DNA): TGCGCCAGCAGCCCAACAGCTTTAAGCTCCTACGAGCAGTTCTTC. This sequence encodes CASSPTALSSYEQFF.

Details on this clonotype: A junction boundary mismatches the germline segment, possibly from a read error. This sequence joins TRBV20-1 and TRBJ1-2, with TRBD1 matching 7 bases. This CDR3 is built from 13 residues. The germline gives CDR1 DFQATT, CDR2 SNEGSKA (reference sequence). CDR3 DNA sequence: TGCAGTGCTAGGGGGACAGATAACTATGGCTACACCTTT. Its translation: CSARGTDNYGYTF.

In DNA, the CDR3 is TGTGCCTGGAGTCCGCAGGCAGGGCCAAGAAACACCATATATTTT. This encodes CAWSPQAGPRNTIYF. The chain couples TRBV30 to TRBJ1-3; D possibly corresponds to TRBD1 (5 bases). The germline V gene encodes CDR1 GTSNPN and CDR2 SVGIG (reference sequence). CDR3 length equals 15 residues. Deletions cut 2 bases from V and 5 bases from J, with 16 bases between.

The CDR3 region has the DNA TGTGCCAGCAGCCAAGATCTAGGCCAGTCCTACGAGCAGTACTTC. Translating it yields CASSQDLGQSYEQYF. This chain connects TRBV3-1 to TRBJ2-7, with D unresolved. Deletions cut 0 bases from V and 1 base from J, with 10 bases between. The CDR3 sequence is 15 residues long. Germline assignment: CDR1 LGHDT and CDR2 YNNKEL (reference sequence).